These 11 T cell receptor beta chains were all obtained from the same sample, sequenced in a study of tumor-infiltrating lymphocytes in oesophageal squamous cell carcinoma. TCRdb ran MiXCR on the PCR reads and lists one entry per CDR3 protein. The sample has approximately 20,000 distinct CDR3 sequences, roughly two fifths seen once. Sequenced material: normal esophageal tissue next to the tumor. Every receptor here comes from a male donor with esophageal squamous cell carcinoma.

The chain links TRBV6-5 to TRBJ2-7; 7 bases are a match to TRBD1. The V gene's germline CDR1 is MNHEY and CDR2 SVGAGI. The CDR3 runs to 14 residues. V gave up 4 bases and J gave up 5 bases; unmatched junction bases: 8. Written as DNA, the CDR3 is TGTGCCAGCAGTTCCCTGACAGGGATGAACGAGCAGTACTTC. Its protein product is CASSSLTGMNEQYF.

J is TRBJ2-4 and V is TRBV28, with D tentatively TRBD1 (6 bases). The J call could be wrong; TRBJ2-7 is a better fit for the DNA end. The CDR3 is made up of 14 amino acids. CDR1 is MDHEN, CDR2 SYDVKM, per germline. This CDR3 is CASSPTGQPYEQYF. The DNA for the CDR3 is TGTGCCAGCAGCCCTACCGGACAGCCCTACGAGCAGTACTTC.

This clonotype was detected a few times. V is TRBV7-2 and J is TRBJ2-1; 7 bases fit TRBD1. The J call could be wrong; TRBJ2-5 is a better fit for the DNA end. The germline V gene has CDR1 SGHTA and CDR2 FQGNSA. This CDR3 has 16 amino acids. The CDR3 loop is CASSLSPKQGRETQYF. CDR3 DNA: TGTGCCAGCAGCCTGAGTCCAAAACAGGGGCGGGAGACCCAGTACTTC.

The chain links TRBV7-3 to TRBJ2-7; 9 positions match TRBD1. Gene TRBJ2-5 matches the end of the DNA better, so the J call may be wrong. CDR3 length equals 15 residues. Per germline, CDR1 SGHTA and CDR2 FQGTGA. CDR3 in DNA: TGTGCCAGCAGCTTAACCGCGGACAGGGGTGAGACCCAGTACTTC. Protein: CASSLTADRGETQYF.

This clonotype was found many times. Given a much more abundant clone one base away, this may be a read error. The CDR3 DNA sequence: TGTGCCAGCAGTTACTCGATAATATCTGAGCAGTACTTC. Its protein is CASSYSIISEQYF. The chain employs TRBV6-6 and TRBJ2-5; no clear D. The CDR3 runs to 13 residues. CDR1 and CDR2 (germline): MNHNY, SVGAGI (reference sequence). Trimming removed 0 bases from V and 11 bases from J, with 13 bases in between.

V gene TRBV7-9 combines with J gene TRBJ2-5; no clear D gene. The last part of the DNA fits TRBJ2-1 better; the J call may be wrong. The germline V gene has CDR1 SEHNR and CDR2 FQNEAQ (reference sequence). This CDR3 region has 12 residues. CDR3 coding DNA: TGTGCCAGCAGCTTAAGGATGCACGAGCAGTTCTTC. It translates to CASSLRMHEQFF.

There are many counts of this clonotype. This sequence may be a read error, since a much larger clone differs from it by one base. The V and J genes are TRBV10-1 and TRBJ2-5, with D unclear. V gave up 3 bases and J gave up 11 bases, with 10 bases separating them. Germline CDR1 is WNHNN and CDR2 is SYGVQD (reference sequence). The CDR3 spans 11 residues. The DNA of the CDR3 is TGCGCCAGCAGTGATCGTAATGAGCAGTACTTC. Amino acid sequence: CASSDRNEQYF.

This chain connects TRBV19 to TRBJ1-5, with D possibly being TRBD1 (5 bases). The CDR3 is 19 amino acids. Looked up from germline, CDR1 is LNHDA and CDR2 is SQIVND (reference sequence). Trimming took off 5 bases at V and 2 bases at J, with 25 bases between the two ends. CDR3 DNA: TGTGCCAGTAGTGTACGCGGGTTTGGGGTAGGGGTTGGCAATCAGCCCCAGCATTTT. This translates into CASSVRGFGVGVGNQPQHF.

Many counts were recorded for this clonotype. The chain has TRBV2 and TRBJ2-5; 9 bases line up with TRBD2. Germline V gene lookup returns CDR1 SNHLY and CDR2 FYNNEI. The CDR3 covers 13 residues. J lost 7 bases, V lost 3 bases, and 3 bases had no gene match. In nucleotides, the CDR3 is TGTGCCAGCAGTGATAGCGGGAGTATGACCCAGTACTTC. Its protein product is CASSDSGSMTQYF.

The chain employs TRBV7-2 and TRBJ2-3; D possibly uses TRBD1 or TRBD2 (5 bases each). TRBJ2-1 matches the DNA end more closely, so the J call is doubtful. The germline V gene encodes CDR1 SGHTA and CDR2 FQGNSA. CDR3 size: 13 residues. The CDR3 loop is CASSLSQGAEQFF. Written as DNA, the CDR3 is TGTGCCAGCAGCTTGAGCCAGGGAGCGGAGCAGTTCTTC.

This clonotype was recorded many times. The chain carries TRBV4-2 and TRBJ2-3; 13 bases fit TRBD2. Per the germline V gene, CDR1 is LGHNA and CDR2 is YNFKEQ. The V gene end was trimmed by 3 bases and the J gene end by 4 bases; junction bases not matched to a gene: 4. This CDR3 comprises 16 residues. The CDR3 DNA is TGTGCCAGCAGCCAGAGGACTAGCGGGAGTGCAGATACGCAGTATTTT. Translated, it gives CASSQRTSGSADTQYF.